This T cell receptor (beta chain) appears in the sequencing data of a study of PD-1 blockade in classical Hodgkin lymphoma. The wider study: Treatment was intravenous nivolumab, 3 mg/kg every 2 weeks, until progression.

Study-wide results and limits: Patients starting nivolumab less than 1 year after ASCT had lower diversity and were excluded from later analyses. Those achieving complete response showed baseline diversity like newly diagnosed patients. Newly diagnosed patients reportedly had lower baseline TCR diversity than healthy donors.

Each and every patient relapsed after autologous stem cell transplantation, and patients got differing brentuximab vedotin exposure. Assay: immunoSEQ multiplex PCR; the TCRdb copy retains only in-frame clones and omits some. The sample consists of about 40,000 clones, approximately 80% of them appearing once. To note about this clone: What it binds is unknown.

Germline assignment: CDR1 SGHVS and CDR2 FQNEAQ. Trimming took off 0 bases at V and 2 bases at J, with 8 bases between the two ends. The CDR3 contains 16 residues. The source was peripheral blood mononuclear cells (PBMCs), collected at baseline. This chain connects TRBV7-8 to TRBJ2-6; D is possibly TRBD1 (5 bases). The receptor comes from a human donor with classical Hodgkin lymphoma. The CDR3 spells CASSLAKGTGANVLTF. The CDR3 region has the DNA TGTGCCAGCAGCTTAGCGAAGGGGACTGGGGCCAACGTCCTGACTTTC.